This T cell receptor (beta chain) was recovered during a study of monozygotic twins with inflammatory bowel disease. The CDR3 length is 13 residues. TCRdb re-called the 5' RACE reads; one entry per CDR3 protein, DNA not given. This sample contains 200,000 to 250,000 distinct CDR3 sequences. This chain uses TRBV12-3 or TRBV12-4 with TRBJ2-1; TCRdb selects TRBD1, and the lack of DNA leaves this call unchecked. The sample consisted of blood. This TCR derives from a human donor with ulcerative colitis or Crohn's disease, or a healthy co-twin of an affected twin (not recorded which). The CDR3 loop is CASGAGGWNEQFF.